These 14 T cell receptor beta chains share one sample of origin, sequenced in a study of shared clonotypes between healthy human individuals. Some clones are missing from TCRdb's copy, which holds only in-frame ones; the method was immunoSEQ multiplex PCR. The sample lists 2 million to 2.5 million clones; around 90% were seen once. The sequenced material came from naive CD4+ T cells from PBMCs. Subset described: CD45RA+ positively selected. These TCRs come from a young man in good health. Some clones in this sample may be carry-over from other donors' samples.

The genes are TRBV15 and TRBJ2-3; 9 bases are shared with TRBD1. Trimming cost V 8 bases and J 2 bases; bases outside gene matches: 5. The length of the CDR3 is 14 residues. The germline V gene has CDR1 LNHNV and CDR2 YYDKDF (reference sequence). CDR3 nucleotide sequence: TGTGCCACCGCGAGGACAGGGGCCACAGATACGCAGTATTTT. Amino acids: CATARTGATDTQYF.

This sequence joins TRBV5-8 and TRBJ1-2; D not resolved. With 2 bases removed from V and 4 bases from J, the gap between germline ends came to 15 bases. This CDR3 is 15 amino acids long. CDR1 and CDR2 from the germline V gene are SGHTS and YDEGEE. CDR3 DNA: TGTGCCAGCAGCTTTAAAAAACAGTACTTCTATGGCTACACCTTC. Translating it yields CASSFKKQYFYGYTF.

In this sample, this clone turned up a few times. This chain links TRBV7-2 with TRBJ1-2; the D gene is possibly TRBD1 (5 bases). The V and J ends lost 6 bases and 8 bases respectively, with 19 bases between them. Germline V gene sequence: CDR1 SGHTA, CDR2 FQGNSA. CDR3 length: 14 amino acids. This CDR3 is CASSPSGGNGGYTF. The CDR3 bases are TGTGCCAGCAGTCCCTCCGGGGGTAACGGCGGCTACACCTTC.

The chain combines TRBV28 with TRBJ2-1; D may be TRBD1 (7 bases). The CDR3 is 21 residues long. The V gene's germline CDR1 is MDHEN and CDR2 SYDVKM. V lost 7 bases to trimming and J lost 1 base, with 32 bases between them. The CDR3 loop is CASTPGLVKGAHERSYNEQFF. The CDR3 nucleotides are TGTGCCAGCACCCCGGGACTGGTTAAGGGGGCCCACGAGAGGTCCTACAATGAGCAGTTCTTC. Drawing the rest from reference TRBV28 and TRBJ2-1, the complete variable domain is DVKVTQSSRYLVKRTGEKVFLECVQDMDHENMFWYRQDPGLGLRLIYFSYDVKMKEKGDIPEGYSVSREKKERFSLILESASTNQTSMYLCASTPGLVKGAHERSYNEQFFGPGTRLTVL.

In regard to this clone: The sample holds other DNA sequences that translate to the same CDR3. V and J are TRBV18 and TRBJ1-4; TRBD1 matches at 7 bases. J lost 5 bases, V lost 3 bases, and 3 bases had no gene match. This CDR3 spans 14 amino acids. Germline V gene sequence: CDR1 KGHSH, CDR2 LQKENI. CDR3 sequence reads: CASSPGTANEKLFF. CDR3 DNA: TGTGCCAGCTCACCCGGGACAGCGAATGAAAAACTGTTTTTT.

This clone was seen a single time. Other DNA sequences in this sample translate to the same CDR3. The chain recombines TRBV6-1 with TRBJ2-7; TRBD1 matches at 12 bases. The CDR3 spans 15 residues. Looked up from germline, CDR1 is MNHNS and CDR2 is SASEGT. Trimming took 5 bases from V and 2 from J; bases not matched to a gene: 4. The CDR3, as DNA: TGTGCCAGCAGTTCGCGGGACAGGGGGCCCTACGAGCAGTACTTC. This gives the protein CASSSRDRGPYEQYF.

The chain combines TRBV7-7 with TRBJ2-5; D is uncertain. The CDR3 has 14 residues. With 4 bases removed from V and 4 bases from J, the gap between germline ends came to 13 bases. Per the germline V gene, CDR1 is SSHAT and CDR2 is FNYEAQ (reference sequence). The CDR3 coding sequence is TGTGCCAGCAGCTCTGGTTTGGGCGGAGAGACCCAGTACTTC. As protein: CASSSGLGGETQYF.

The genes are TRBV5-1 and TRBJ2-1; no clear D. The CDR3 contains 13 residues. V gave up 4 bases and J gave up 5 bases, with 10 bases separating them. Per germline, CDR1 SGHRS and CDR2 YFSETQ. Here the CDR3 reads CASSPPVNNEQFF. CDR3 coding DNA: TGCGCCAGCAGCCCTCCGGTAAACAATGAGCAGTTCTTC.

The sample holds one count of this clone. V gene TRBV11-2 combines with J gene TRBJ2-1; 9 nucleotides line up with TRBD1. This CDR3 has 14 residues. Germline V lookup: CDR1 SGHAT, CDR2 FQNNGV. V trimming: 3 bases; J trimming: 6 bases; junction bases outside the gene matches: 3. This chain's CDR3 is CASSLGQGVNEQFF. Here the CDR3 DNA reads TGTGCCAGCAGCTTGGGACAGGGAGTCAATGAGCAGTTCTTC.

The chain uses TRBV6-5 and TRBJ2-5, with 8 nucleotides matching TRBD1. J lost 5 bases, V lost 1 base, and 6 bases had no gene match. CDR3 length: 15 residues. CDR1 is MNHEY, CDR2 SVGAGI, per germline. CDR3 amino acids: CASSYWQGAQETQYF. The CDR3 DNA follows: TGTGCCAGCAGTTACTGGCAGGGGGCGCAGGAGACCCAGTACTTC.

The chain is built from TRBV11-2 and TRBJ1-2; TRBD1 might be the D (5 bases). Trimming shortened V by 1 base and J by 8 bases, and 11 bases separated the two germline ends. Germline CDR1 reads SGHAT; CDR2 reads FQNNGV. This CDR3 contains 13 residues. CDR3 sequence: CASSLGQPLGYTF. The CDR3 coding sequence is TGTGCCAGCAGCTTAGGACAGCCTCTGGGCTACACCTTC.

This clone was seen only once. The chain carries TRBV4-1 and TRBJ2-3; 9 nucleotides match TRBD2. The CDR3 contains 16 residues. Germline trimming cut 4 bases from V and 2 bases from J; bases unmatched to any gene: 7. Germline V gene sequence: CDR1 MGHRA, CDR2 YSYEKL. The CDR3 sequence: CASSPLAGVVTDTQYF. In DNA, the CDR3 is TGCGCCAGCAGCCCCTTAGCGGGAGTAGTCACAGATACGCAGTATTTT.

CDR3: CASSRVAGGQGELFF. Written as DNA, the CDR3 is TGTGCCAGTAGTAGAGTAGCGGGAGGGCAGGGGGAGCTGTTTTTT. The genes are TRBV19 and TRBJ2-2; TRBD2 matches at 11 bases. The germline gives CDR1 LNHDA, CDR2 SQIVND (reference sequence). The length of the CDR3 is 15 residues. V gave up 4 bases and J gave up 8 bases; unmatched junction bases: 6. The full variable domain, in which reference TRBV19 and TRBJ2-2 provide the parts outside the CDR3, is DGGITQSPKYLFRKEGQNVTLSCEQNLNHDAMYWYRQDPGQGLRLIYYSQIVNDFQKGDIAEGYSVSREKKESFPLTVTSAQKNPTAFYLCASSRVAGGQGELFFGEGSRLTVL.

This clone was observed a single time. The V and J genes are TRBV18 and TRBJ1-3, with TRBD1 identical over 8 bases. This CDR3 spans 16 amino acids. The trim removed 4 bases at V and 4 bases at J, leaving 9 bases unmatched. From germline, CDR1 is KGHSH and CDR2 LQKENI. The CDR3 is CASSRPGQEAGNTIYF. CDR3 DNA sequence: TGTGCCAGCTCACGCCCGGGACAGGAGGCCGGAAACACCATATATTTT.